These 28 T cell receptor beta chains were sequenced from one sample in a study of blood T cell repertoires in COVID-19. The data were produced by immunoSEQ multiplex PCR, yet TCRdb's version contains in-frame clones alone and is incomplete. Here the sample spans 240,000 or so clones, approximately 88% being singletons. The specimen sequenced was peripheral blood. The receptor set was obtained from a woman aged 25 to 39 with acute or convalescent COVID-19.

This chain connects TRBV6-2 or TRBV6-3 to TRBJ2-5, with TRBD2 identical over 9 bases. In germline, CDR1 is MNHEY, CDR2 SVGEGT. There are 15 residues in the CDR3. J gave up 2 bases and V 4 bases, and 5 bases lay outside the gene matches. The CDR3 sequence is CASSLQREVQETQYF. DNA for the CDR3: TGTGCCAGCAGTTTGCAGCGGGAGGTACAAGAGACCCAGTACTTC.

The chain recombines TRBV5-4 with TRBJ1-2; D is ambiguous. Trimming left V 0 bases short and J 6 bases short, with 15 bases between. The CDR3 length is 15 residues. The germline gives CDR1 SGHNT, CDR2 YYREEE (reference sequence). CDR3 coding DNA: TGTGCCAGCAGCTTGGCCAATTCTTTCGGGGATGGCTACACCTTC. It translates to CASSLANSFGDGYTF.

V usage is TRBV11-2 and J usage is TRBJ2-5; TRBD2 aligns across 12 bases. The CDR3 has 16 residues. The germline CDR1 and CDR2 sequences are SGHAT and FQNNGV. With 0 bases clipped from V and 5 bases from J, the junction kept 4 bases outside the gene matches. The CDR3 spells CASSLDASGRGETQYF. DNA for the CDR3: TGTGCCAGCAGCTTAGATGCTAGCGGGAGGGGCGAGACCCAGTACTTC.

This sequence joins TRBV19 and TRBJ2-1, with no clear D. There are 15 residues in the CDR3. The V and J ends lost 1 base and 0 bases respectively, with 7 bases between them. CDR1 and CDR2 from the germline V gene are LNHDA and SQIVND (reference sequence). CDR3 amino acids: CASSIVFSSYNEQFF. DNA for the CDR3: TGTGCCAGTAGTATAGTGTTCAGCTCCTACAATGAGCAGTTCTTC.

This clone was found once. This chain connects TRBV13 to TRBJ1-1; a possible D gene is TRBD1 (5 bases). Germline V lookup: CDR1 PRHDT, CDR2 FYEKMQ (reference sequence). The ends were cut back, 0 bases at V and 1 base at J, with 9 bases in the middle. The CDR3 is made up of 15 amino acids. CDR3 amino acids: CASSLGQGTNTEAFF. As DNA, the CDR3 is TGTGCCAGCAGCTTAGGTCAGGGAACGAACACTGAAGCTTTCTTT.

This clone was observed once. V usage is TRBV11-2 and J usage is TRBJ1-5; 8 positions match TRBD1. The germline V gene encodes CDR1 SGHAT and CDR2 FQNNGV. V trimming: 3 bases; J trimming: 4 bases; junction bases outside the gene matches: 5. This CDR3 comprises 15 residues. The CDR3 sequence: CASSFAQGENQPQHF. CDR3 DNA: TGTGCCAGCAGCTTTGCACAGGGGGAGAATCAGCCCCAGCATTTT.

The rearrangement links TRBV6-2 or TRBV6-3 to TRBJ2-1; 9 nucleotides match TRBD2. The CDR3 spans 15 residues. CDR1 MNHEY and CDR2 SVGEGT come from the germline V gene. Losses at the gene ends were 5 bases for V and 7 bases for J; bases not matched to a gene: 9. Here the CDR3 reads CASSTYSSGDNEQFF. CDR3 nucleotides: TGTGCCAGCAGTACCTACTCTAGCGGGGATAATGAGCAGTTCTTC.

V is TRBV6-1 and J is TRBJ1-3; maybe TRBD1 (6 bases). The length of the CDR3 is 15 residues. Germline CDR1 and CDR2: MNHNS and SASEGT. V was cut by 1 base and J by 2 bases, with 9 bases left in between. The CDR3 sequence is CASSEGGGPGNTIYF. CDR3 bases: TGTGCCAGCAGTGAAGGGGGGGGCCCTGGAAACACCATATATTTT.

The chain has TRBV11-3 and TRBJ2-2; D unclear. The CDR3 consists of 13 residues. The germline CDR1 and CDR2 sequences are SGHNT and YENEEA. V was cut by 10 bases and J by 3 bases, with 12 bases left in between. The CDR3 DNA sequence: TGTGCCACCATCAGAGAGGACACCGGGGAGCTGTTTTTT. Protein sequence: CATIREDTGELFF.

The chain recombines TRBV19 with TRBJ2-1; D not resolved. This CDR3 region has 14 residues. Trimming removed 7 bases from V and 0 bases from J, with 10 bases in between. Looked up from germline, CDR1 is LNHDA and CDR2 is SQIVND (reference sequence). In DNA, the CDR3 is TGTGCCAGTATGGGCTTTAGCTCCTACAATGAGCAGTTCTTC. Encoded protein: CASMGFSSYNEQFF.

The chain couples TRBV24-1 to TRBJ2-5; TRBD1 is a possible D gene (6 bases). The CDR3 loop spans 15 amino acids. Per germline, CDR1 KGHDR and CDR2 SFDVKD. V gave up 3 bases and J gave up 4 bases, with 14 bases separating them. The CDR3 region has the DNA TGTGCCACCAGTGATACTACTAGAGGGGGAGAGACCCAGTACTTC. Residues: CATSDTTRGGETQYF.

This chain links TRBV27 with TRBJ2-1; weak D call: TRBD2 (6 bases). The CDR3 length is 14 residues. Germline CDR1 and CDR2: MNHEY and SMNVEV (reference sequence). V was pared by 5 bases and J by 2 bases, with 10 bases between. The CDR3 loop reads CASSRLGPYNEQFF. Written as DNA, the CDR3 is TGTGCCAGCAGTCGACTAGGGCCCTACAATGAGCAGTTCTTC.

This rearrangement joins TRBV11-2 to TRBJ2-1, with TRBD2 identical over 7 bases. CDR3 length: 15 amino acids. The ends lost 5 bases at V and 7 bases at J; junction bases unmatched: 11. The germline V gene has CDR1 SGHAT and CDR2 FQNNGV. The CDR3 here is CASSPTSLLLNEQFF. DNA for the CDR3: TGTGCCAGCAGCCCGACTAGCTTACTTTTGAATGAGCAGTTCTTC. Full variable domain (missing parts from reference TRBV11-2 and TRBJ2-1): EAGVAQSPRYKIIEKRQSVAFWCNPISGHATLYWYQQILGQGPKLLIQFQNNGVVDDSQLPKDRFSAERLKGVDSTLKIQPAKLEDSAVYLCASSPTSLLLNEQFFGPGTRLTVL.

The rearrangement joins TRBV6-5 to TRBJ2-3; 8 bases match TRBD1. The junction had 5 bases not matched to a gene; V was cut back by 4 bases and J by 2 bases. CDR3 size: 15 residues. The germline V gene encodes CDR1 MNHEY and CDR2 SVGAGI. The CDR3 sequence: CASSSTTGVTDTQYF. The DNA of the CDR3 is TGTGCCAGCAGTTCCACGACAGGGGTCACAGATACGCAGTATTTT.

The chain is built from TRBV7-2 and TRBJ2-7, with 14 positions matching TRBD2. This CDR3 has 18 residues. Germline CDR1 reads SGHTA; CDR2 reads FQGNSA. J gave up 2 bases and V 1 base, and 7 bases lay outside the gene matches. CDR3 residues: CASSLGGTSGRMAYEQYF. In DNA form, the CDR3 reads TGTGCCAGCAGCTTAGGGGGGACTAGCGGGAGAATGGCCTACGAGCAGTACTTC.

This clone occurred once. The rearrangement uses TRBV27 and TRBJ1-2; D ambiguous. The germline V and J ends were trimmed by 3 bases and 7 bases, with 15 bases remaining between them. Germline V CDR1 and CDR2: MNHEY, SMNVEV (reference sequence). CDR3 length equals 14 residues. DNA for the CDR3: TGTGCCAGCAGTTTTGTACCGAGGTTCTTTGGCTACACCTTC. Its protein is CASSFVPRFFGYTF.

The V call is TRBV28, the J call TRBJ1-4; TRBD1 might be the D (5 bases). The V gene's germline CDR1 is MDHEN and CDR2 SYDVKM. V dropped 1 base and J dropped 8 bases, with 11 bases sitting between them. This CDR3 region has 14 residues. The CDR3: CASSLFQGREKLFF. The CDR3 nucleotides read TGTGCCAGCAGTTTATTCCAGGGTCGGGAAAAACTGTTTTTT. Filled out from reference TRBV28 and TRBJ1-4, the complete variable domain reads DVKVTQSSRYLVKRTGEKVFLECVQDMDHENMFWYRQDPGLGLRLIYFSYDVKMKEKGDIPEGYSVSREKKERFSLILESASTNQTSMYLCASSLFQGREKLFFGSGTQLSVL.

The chain employs TRBV19 and TRBJ2-3, with D maybe TRBD2 (6 bases). The CDR3 loop spans 14 amino acids. Germline assignment: CDR1 LNHDA and CDR2 SQIVND (reference sequence). The V gene lost 3 bases and the J gene lost 5 bases, with 12 bases spanning the gap. In DNA, the CDR3 is TGTGCCAGTAGTATGCCGGGAGATTTAGATACGCAGTATTTT. Residues: CASSMPGDLDTQYF.

The chain joins TRBV5-1 to TRBJ2-5; 9 positions agree with TRBD2. Germline V CDR1 and CDR2: SGHRS, YFSETQ. V shed 0 bases, J shed 5 bases, and the junction held 8 bases outside the gene matches. This CDR3 is 16 amino acids long. This chain's CDR3 is CASSLAAGGPVETQYF. The CDR3 bases are TGCGCCAGCAGCTTGGCTGCGGGAGGGCCGGTGGAGACCCAGTACTTC.

The chain recombines TRBV19 with TRBJ1-6; 8 positions agree with TRBD1. V lost 4 bases and J lost 6; bases outside the gene matches: 2. The CDR3 sequence is 14 residues long. Germline CDR1 and CDR2: LNHDA and SQIVND (reference sequence). CDR3 region: CASSTGGSNSPLHF. Written as DNA, the CDR3 is TGTGCCAGTAGTACAGGGGGCAGTAATTCACCCCTCCACTTT.

This clone has only one observation. The chain links TRBV27 to TRBJ2-1; no reliable D call. The CDR3 runs 15 residues. V dropped 7 bases and J dropped 7 bases, with 20 bases sitting between them. Germline CDR1 MNHEY, CDR2 SMNVEV (reference sequence). The CDR3 bases are TGTGCCAGCACCTTCCGGGTTAACCCGGCTAATGAGCAGTTCTTC. Translating gives CASTFRVNPANEQFF.

This clone appeared once. This chain joins TRBV7-9 and TRBJ1-4; D might be TRBD1 (5 bases). This CDR3 has 17 amino acids. The V gene lost 4 bases and the J gene lost 3 bases, with 18 bases spanning the gap. The germline V gene has CDR1 SEHNR and CDR2 FQNEAQ (reference sequence). The CDR3 bases are TGTGCCAGCAGCTCATACGCTGTGGGGGGATCTAATGAAAAACTGTTTTTT. Its protein is CASSSYAVGGSNEKLFF.

The chain joins TRBV29-1 to TRBJ1-4, with TRBD1 identical over 9 bases. The CDR3 runs to 17 residues. Germline CDR1 and CDR2: SQVTM and ANQGSEA. With V trimmed by 7 bases and J by 0 bases, 12 bases remained unmatched. CDR3 in amino acids: CSARGDRDVSTNEKLFF. The CDR3 DNA is TGCAGCGCCAGAGGGGACAGGGACGTATCAACTAATGAAAAACTGTTTTTT. Variable domain in full (rest from reference TRBV29-1 and TRBJ1-4): SAVISQKPSRDICQRGTSLTIQCQVDSQVTMMFWYRQQPGQSLTLIATANQGSEATYESGFVIDKFPISRPNLTFSTLTVSNMSPEDSSIYLCSARGDRDVSTNEKLFFGSGTQLSVL.

The chain employs TRBV13 and TRBJ2-7; 7 bases map to TRBD1. CDR3 length: 14 residues. Trimming removed 6 bases from V and 3 bases from J; junction bases left unmatched: 8. Germline V gene sequence: CDR1 PRHDT, CDR2 FYEKMQ (reference sequence). For the CDR3, the DNA is TGTGCCAGCAGGAACGACAGGGCAGGCTACGAGCAGTACTTC. Its translation is CASRNDRAGYEQYF.

This chain joins TRBV5-1 and TRBJ2-2; maybe TRBD1 (5 bases). Trimming shortened V by 0 bases and J by 6 bases, and 9 bases separated the two germline ends. The CDR3 runs 14 residues. Per germline, CDR1 SGHRS and CDR2 YFSETQ. Here the CDR3 DNA reads TGCGCCAGCAGCTTGGCAGGGCCGGCCGGGGAGCTGTTTTTT. Translated, it gives CASSLAGPAGELFF.

The V and J genes are TRBV6-5 and TRBJ2-7; D may be TRBD2 (6 bases). There are 11 residues in the CDR3. V lost 4 bases, J lost 9 bases, and 10 bases lay in between. Germline lookup yields CDR1 MNHEY and CDR2 SVGAGI. CDR3 sequence: CASSSPGGQYF. The CDR3 region has the DNA TGTGCCAGCAGTTCCCCCGGGGGGCAGTACTTC.

The chain combines TRBV11-2 with TRBJ1-4, with 7 bases aligning to TRBD1. The CDR3 contains 14 residues. Losses at the gene ends were 5 bases for V and 3 bases for J; bases not matched to a gene: 3. Germline V CDR1 and CDR2: SGHAT, FQNNGV. Here the CDR3 reads CASSPGQPNEKLFF. In nucleotides, the CDR3 is TGTGCCAGCAGCCCGGGACAGCCTAATGAAAAACTGTTTTTT.

This chain links TRBV27 with TRBJ2-3; the match to TRBD1 covers 7 bases. The CDR3 runs 14 residues. Germline values: CDR1 MNHEY, CDR2 SMNVEV (reference sequence). After removal of 5 bases from V and 4 bases from J, the junction contained 6 bases not matched to a gene. The CDR3 is CASSKRQGSDTQYF. In nucleotides, the CDR3 is TGTGCCAGCAGTAAACGACAGGGTTCAGATACGCAGTATTTT.